This T cell receptor beta chain was captured by sequencing in a study of response to subunit inactivated influenza vaccine. MiXCR, applied by TCRdb to the RT-PCR reads, yields one record per CDR3 protein. The sample contains some 540,000 distinct CDR3 sequences, roughly 23% of which appear only once. Trimming left V 0 bases short and J 4 bases short, with 6 bases between. Germline CDR1 reads LGHNA; CDR2 reads YNFKEQ. The CDR3 contains 13 residues. Another study also made use of these data, one on T cells expressing NK-cell markers. This second report adds: Synthesis of TCR beta cDNA relied on 5'RACE template switching carrying UMIs.

The sequences come from CD4+ T cells sorted from PBMCs, collected about 13 days after vaccination. The TCR was taken from a man aged 50-60 years who received an inactivated influenza vaccine. J is TRBJ2-5 and V is TRBV4-2, with D unresolved. CDR3 loop: CASSQETTETQYF. The DNA for the CDR3 is TGTGCCAGCAGCCAAGAAACTACAGAGACCCAGTACTTC.